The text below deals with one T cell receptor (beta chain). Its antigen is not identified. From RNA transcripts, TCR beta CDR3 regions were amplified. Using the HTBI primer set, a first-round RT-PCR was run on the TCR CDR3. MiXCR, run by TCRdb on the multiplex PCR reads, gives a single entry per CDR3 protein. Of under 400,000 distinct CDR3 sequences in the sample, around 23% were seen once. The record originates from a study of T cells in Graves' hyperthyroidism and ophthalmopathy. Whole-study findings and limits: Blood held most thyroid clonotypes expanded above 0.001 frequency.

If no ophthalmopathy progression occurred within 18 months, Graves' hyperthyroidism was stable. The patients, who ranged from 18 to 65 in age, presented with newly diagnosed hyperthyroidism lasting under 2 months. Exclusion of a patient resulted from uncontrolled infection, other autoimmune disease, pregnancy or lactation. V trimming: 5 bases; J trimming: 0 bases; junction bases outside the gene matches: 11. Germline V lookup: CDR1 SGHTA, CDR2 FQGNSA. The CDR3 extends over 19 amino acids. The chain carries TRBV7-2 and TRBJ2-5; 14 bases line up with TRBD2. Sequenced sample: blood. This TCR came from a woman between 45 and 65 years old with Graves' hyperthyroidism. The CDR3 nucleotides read TGTGCCAGCAGCCTTCGACTAGCGGGGGGGCCTCGGGACCAAGAGACCCAGTACTTC. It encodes CASSLRLAGGPRDQETQYF.